Listed here are 28 T cell receptor beta chains from one sample, sequenced in a study of T cell responses to AZD1222 COVID-19 vaccine listed by TCRdb under 2021. What the time point label conveys for this sample: baseline before first vaccination. To prepare the library, the immunoSEQ multiplex PCR assay was applied. In TCRdb, the immuneACCESS table is reduced to in-frame sequences with V and J assigned. These tables do not hold every clone; where another copy was compared, an unresolved V gene accounts for under half, and the others remain unexplained. Here the sample has around 140,000 clones; around nine tenths occur a single time. The top ten clonotypes cover over 3% of the sample. The starting material was peripheral blood, obtained on day 0 of AZD1222 vaccination. The receptors here all came from an adult in good health.

V and J are TRBV27 and TRBJ1-2; TRBD1 is a possible D gene (6 bases). V was cut by 6 bases and J by 8 bases, with 19 bases left in between. Per the germline V gene, CDR1 is MNHEY and CDR2 is SMNVEV (reference sequence). The CDR3 has 14 residues. CDR3 sequence reads: CASRRLGAVVGYTF. CDR3 nucleotide sequence: TGTGCCAGCAGGCGATTGGGGGCAGTCGTGGGCTACACCTTC.

By share of the sample, this clone is medium-sized. The rearrangement links TRBV5-5 to TRBJ2-5, with 7 bases aligning to TRBD1. Germline trimming cut 4 bases from V and 5 bases from J; bases unmatched to any gene: 11. Germline V lookup: CDR1 SGHKS, CDR2 YYEKEE (reference sequence). This CDR3 has 15 amino acids. The CDR3 here is CASSTDRDVRETQYF. The DNA of the CDR3 is TGTGCCAGCAGCACCGACAGGGATGTTCGGGAGACCCAGTACTTC.

V is TRBV18 and J is TRBJ1-5, with D unresolved. This CDR3 spans 14 amino acids. The V end was cut by 0 bases, the J end by 4 bases, with 7 bases between. Per the germline V gene, CDR1 is KGHSH and CDR2 is LQKENI. The CDR3 loop reads CASSPPGMNQPQHF. In DNA, the CDR3 is TGTGCCAGCTCACCACCGGGAATGAATCAGCCCCAGCATTTT.

The rearrangement uses TRBV5-4 and TRBJ1-2; 12 nucleotides align to TRBD1. The J segment lost 8 bases and the V segment lost 9 bases, leaving 14 bases of the junction unmatched. The CDR3 totals 15 residues. Germline CDR1 is SGHNT and CDR2 is YYREEE (reference sequence). The CDR3 sequence: CATPMSGQGAWGYTF. The CDR3 DNA reads TGTGCCACCCCGATGTCGGGACAGGGGGCATGGGGCTACACCTTC.

The V call is TRBV15, the J call TRBJ2-2; a weak D match, TRBD1 (5 bases). V gave up 10 bases and J gave up 1 base, with 16 bases separating them. Germline lookup yields CDR1 LNHNV and CDR2 YYDKDF (reference sequence). The CDR3 length is 15 residues. CDR3 protein: CASAKGAQNTGELFF. The CDR3, as DNA: TGTGCCAGTGCGAAAGGGGCCCAGAACACCGGGGAGCTGTTTTTT.

V is TRBV14 and J is TRBJ2-1; 12 bases agree with TRBD2. Trimming at V came to 4 bases and at J to 12 bases, leaving 10 bases not matched to a gene. Germline loops: CDR1 SGHDN, CDR2 FVKESK. The CDR3 is 15 residues long. The CDR3 reads CASSPLAGGPLGQFF. The CDR3 coding sequence is TGTGCCAGCAGCCCTCTAGCGGGAGGGCCCCTTGGGCAGTTCTTC.

This clone appeared a few times. V usage is TRBV7-2 and J usage is TRBJ1-2, with 10 bases matching TRBD1. With 5 bases clipped from V and 4 bases from J, the junction kept 4 bases outside the gene matches. The CDR3 spans 14 residues. The germline V gene has CDR1 SGHTA and CDR2 FQGNSA. The CDR3: CASSPGQGFYGYTF. CDR3 nucleotides: TGTGCCAGCAGCCCGGGACAGGGGTTCTATGGCTACACCTTC.

This chain links TRBV9 with TRBJ1-1, with D perhaps TRBD1 (6 bases). The CDR3 has 15 residues. With 0 bases removed from V and 2 bases from J, the gap between germline ends came to 11 bases. Germline V gives CDR1 SGDLS, CDR2 YYNGEE. The CDR3, as DNA: TGTGCCAGCAGCGTAGGGGGGGCGTTTAACACTGAAGCTTTCTTT. It is translated as CASSVGGAFNTEAFF.

The J gene is TRBJ2-1, the V gene TRBV5-4; tentatively, D is TRBD2 (5 bases). The CDR3 has 12 residues. Trimming took 3 bases from V and 9 from J, leaving 10 bases between them. Germline V gene lookup returns CDR1 SGHNT and CDR2 YYREEE (reference sequence). The CDR3: CASSWRTGEQFF. CDR3 DNA: TGTGCCAGCAGCTGGAGGACCGGTGAGCAGTTCTTC.

The chain uses TRBV5-5 and TRBJ1-3; D might be TRBD1 (6 bases). CDR1 is SGHKS, CDR2 YYEKEE, per germline (reference sequence). This CDR3 comprises 15 residues. Trimming shortened V by 2 bases and J by 5 bases, and 14 bases separated the two germline ends. This CDR3 is CASSLAGVLRNTIYF. The CDR3 region has the DNA TGTGCCAGCAGCTTAGCAGGGGTATTAAGAAACACCATATATTTT.

The chain has TRBV6-5 and TRBJ1-1, with a possible D match to TRBD1 (6 bases). This CDR3 comprises 13 residues. Trimming cost V 4 bases and J 5 bases, with 11 bases left between them. Germline assignment: CDR1 MNHEY and CDR2 SVGAGI. The CDR3 here is CASSLTGRTEAFF. DNA of the CDR3: TGTGCCAGCAGTTTGACAGGTCGTACTGAAGCTTTCTTT.

CDR3 sequence: CASSFPLAGGETQYF. DNA of the CDR3: TGTGCCAGCAGCTTCCCGCTAGCGGGAGGAGAGACCCAGTACTTC. The chain is built from TRBV5-4 and TRBJ2-5; 11 bases are a match to TRBD2. Germline V gene sequence: CDR1 SGHNT, CDR2 YYREEE (reference sequence). The V and J ends lost 2 bases and 4 bases, in that order; junction bases with no gene match: 4. The CDR3 loop spans 15 amino acids.

The chain has TRBV28 and TRBJ2-7; TRBD1 is a possible D gene (5 bases). Germline V gene sequence: CDR1 MDHEN, CDR2 SYDVKM. Trimming cost V 6 bases and J 5 bases, with 17 bases left between them. The CDR3 contains 14 residues. This CDR3 is CASSLRTNKNEQYF. Here the CDR3 DNA reads TGTGCCAGCAGCCTACGGACAAACAAAAACGAGCAGTACTTC.

The rearrangement links TRBV7-3 to TRBJ2-5; the D is unclear. This CDR3 has 15 amino acids. Trimming removed 2 bases from V and 3 bases from J, with 13 bases in between. Germline-derived CDR1 and CDR2 are SGHTA and FQGTGA. The CDR3 nucleotides are TGTGCCAGCAGCTTACTTCTGGCCAGTAAAGAGACCCAGTACTTC. Encoded protein: CASSLLLASKETQYF. The whole variable domain, remainder taken from reference TRBV7-3 and TRBJ2-5, is GAGVSQTPSNKVTEKGKYVELRCDPISGHTALYWYRQSLGQGPEFLIYFQGTGAADDSGLPNDRFFAVRPEGSVSTLKIQRTERGDSAVYLCASSLLLASKETQYFGPGTRLLVL.

This clone was observed a single time. CDR3 sequence reads: CASSQEAMNTEAFF. CDR3 DNA sequence: TGCGCCAGCAGCCAGGAAGCTATGAACACTGAAGCTTTCTTT. The chain recombines TRBV4-3 with TRBJ1-1; no clear D. Germline lookup yields CDR1 LGHNA and CDR2 YSLEER. This CDR3 contains 14 residues. Trimming left V 3 bases short and J 0 bases short, with 8 bases between.

CDR3 DNA: TGTGCCAGCAGCTCAACACTTGGCAATGGCTACACCTTC. Its translation is CASSSTLGNGYTF. The chain recombines TRBV13 with TRBJ1-2, with unresolved D. Per the germline V gene, CDR1 is PRHDT and CDR2 is FYEKMQ (reference sequence). V was shortened by 4 bases and J by 6 bases, with 12 bases between the two germline ends. The CDR3 consists of 13 residues.

The rearrangement joins TRBV7-3 to TRBJ2-3; 9 bases line up with TRBD2. This CDR3 region has 16 residues. Germline CDR1 and CDR2: SGHTA and FQGTGA. J lost 1 base, V lost 0 bases, and 2 bases had no gene match. The CDR3 DNA is TGTGCCAGCAGCTTAACTTCTAGCGGGGGCACAGATACGCAGTATTTT. Encoded protein: CASSLTSSGGTDTQYF.

The chain couples TRBV2 to TRBJ1-2, with a possible D match to TRBD1 (5 bases). Germline CDR1 and CDR2: SNHLY and FYNNEI. This CDR3 contains 13 residues. Trimming removed 5 bases at V and 6 bases at J, with 13 bases between. CDR3 sequence (DNA): TGTGCCAGCAGTCTTCCCGGACACAATGGCTACACCTTC. This translates into CASSLPGHNGYTF.

The V gene is TRBV4-3, the J gene TRBJ2-3; a weak D match, TRBD2 (6 bases). The CDR3 runs 15 residues. The germline gives CDR1 LGHNA, CDR2 YSLEER. Trimming cost V 3 bases and J 2 bases, with 12 bases left between them. CDR3 DNA: TGCGCCAGCAGCCAGAACCTAGCGCTCACAGATACGCAGTATTTT. Protein sequence: CASSQNLALTDTQYF.

V is TRBV11-2 and J is TRBJ2-7; 8 bases align to TRBD2. Unmatched junction bases numbered 3, after V lost 1 base and J lost 4 bases. The germline CDR1 and CDR2 sequences are SGHAT and FQNNGV. CDR3 length equals 14 residues. The CDR3 spells CASSLAPSGYEQYF. DNA for the CDR3: TGTGCCAGCAGCTTAGCCCCTAGCGGGTACGAGCAGTACTTC.

The chain uses TRBV3-1 (or the pseudogene TRBV3-2) and TRBJ2-4; unclear D gene. CDR1 and CDR2 (germline): LGHDT, YNNKEL (reference sequence). The CDR3 has 16 residues. The V end was cut by 0 bases, the J end by 10 bases, with 19 bases between. CDR3 sequence (DNA): TGTGCCAGCAGCCAAGATAGGGCCATCCTCGGCGGTATTCAGTACTTC. Translated: CASSQDRAILGGIQYF.

The V gene is TRBV9, the J gene TRBJ2-3; 9 nucleotides agree with TRBD1. CDR3 length: 18 amino acids. J gave up 0 bases and V 0 bases, and 8 bases lay outside the gene matches. The germline V gene has CDR1 SGDLS and CDR2 YYNGEE. The CDR3 coding sequence is TGTGCCAGCAGCGTAGTAGGGACAGGGTCCCCTAGCACAGATACGCAGTATTTT. It yields the protein CASSVVGTGSPSTDTQYF.

The chain employs TRBV6-5 and TRBJ1-1; D unclear. There are 13 residues in the CDR3. CDR1 is MNHEY and CDR2 is SVGAGI in the germline V gene. Trimming left V 6 bases short and J 3 bases short, with 11 bases between. CDR3 bases: TGTGCCAGCAGGAAGTATCCGGACACTGAAGCTTTCTTT. Its protein is CASRKYPDTEAFF.

The chain employs TRBV11-2 and TRBJ2-6; D ambiguous. Trimming stripped 8 bases from V and 3 bases from J, with 11 bases between. CDR3 length equals 14 residues. Germline V gene sequence: CDR1 SGHAT, CDR2 FQNNGV. DNA of the CDR3: TGTGCCAGCGCCCGGTCTAATGGGGCCAACGTCCTGACTTTC. It translates to CASARSNGANVLTF. Supplemented by reference TRBV11-2 and TRBJ2-6, the full variable domain reads EAGVAQSPRYKIIEKRQSVAFWCNPISGHATLYWYQQILGQGPKLLIQFQNNGVVDDSQLPKDRFSAERLKGVDSTLKIQPAKLEDSAVYLCASARSNGANVLTFGAGSRLTVL.

The rearrangement uses TRBV28 and TRBJ1-1; no definite D call. CDR3 length: 14 amino acids. CDR1 is MDHEN, CDR2 SYDVKM, per germline. V gave up 6 bases and J gave up 0 bases, with 11 bases separating them. Written as DNA, the CDR3 is TGTGCCAGCAGCCTCATAACATTGAACACTGAAGCTTTCTTT. Translation gives CASSLITLNTEAFF. Supplemented by reference TRBV28 and TRBJ1-1, the full variable domain reads DVKVTQSSRYLVKRTGEKVFLECVQDMDHENMFWYRQDPGLGLRLIYFSYDVKMKEKGDIPEGYSVSREKKERFSLILESASTNQTSMYLCASSLITLNTEAFFGQGTRLTVV.

The chain has TRBV28 and TRBJ2-7; D possibly corresponds to TRBD2 (5 bases). Germline lookup yields CDR1 MDHEN and CDR2 SYDVKM. CDR3 length equals 13 residues. Trimming cost V 5 bases and J 2 bases, with 10 bases left between them. The CDR3 DNA reads TGTGCCAGCAGTAGCGGAGTCGCCTACGAGCAGTACTTC. This codes for CASSSGVAYEQYF.

This chain links TRBV4-3 with TRBJ1-6; D might be TRBD1 (6 bases). Trimming took off 0 bases at V and 6 bases at J, with 9 bases between the two ends. This CDR3 has 15 residues. Germline V lookup: CDR1 LGHNA, CDR2 YSLEER. In DNA form, the CDR3 reads TGCGCCAGCAGCCAAGATAGGGGGTTTAATTCACCCCTCCACTTT. Its protein product is CASSQDRGFNSPLHF.

The chain carries TRBV2 and TRBJ1-5, with a possible D match to TRBD1 (5 bases). CDR3 length equals 15 residues. The V end lost 2 bases, the J end lost 7 bases, and 15 bases lay between the germline ends. Germline assignment: CDR1 SNHLY and CDR2 FYNNEI. The CDR3 DNA sequence: TGTGCCAGCAGTGAAAGGTCAGGGATTGGCCAGCCCCAGCATTTT. Amino acids: CASSERSGIGQPQHF. The complete variable domain, with remaining parts taken from reference TRBV2 and TRBJ1-5, reads EPEVTQTPSHQVTQMGQEVILRCVPISNHLYFYWYRQILGQKVEFLVSFYNNEISEKSEIFDDQFSVERPDGSNFTLKIRSTKLEDSAMYFCASSERSGIGQPQHFGDGTRLSIL.